Sequencing of this T cell receptor beta chain was carried out in a study of CD8 T cells in Susac syndrome. Per germline, CDR1 LGHDT and CDR2 YNNKEL (reference sequence). Trimming stripped 2 bases from V and 5 bases from J, with 10 bases between. CDR3 length: 13 residues. Broader study findings: The study admitted that it had a relatively small number of individuals in its TCR sequencing and HLA analysis.

From blood CD8+ and CD4+ T cells, the TCR beta chain was sequenced. TEMRA cells were FACS-enriched, and CD8+ and CD4+ T cells were isolated negatively. Comments on this clonotype: Its specificity is not known.

RNA was extracted with the RNeasy kit, and a quantity of 0.5 to 1 ug was reverse transcribed using random hexamers. Amplification of TCR beta CDR3 used immunoSEQ multiplex PCR across 54 Vbeta and 13 Jbeta. TCRdb re-derived calls from the immunoSEQ multiplex PCR reads in MiXCR, one entry per CDR3 protein. The sample lists approximately 160,000 distinct CDR3 sequences; under 95% were seen once. The chain combines TRBV3-1 with TRBJ2-7; D uncertain. The sample comprised CD4+ T cells from PBMCs. The TCR sequence derives from a human donor in good health. The CDR3, as DNA: TGTGCCAGCAGCCAAAGGATCCGCGACGAGCAGTACTTC. Translated: CASSQRIRDEQYF.